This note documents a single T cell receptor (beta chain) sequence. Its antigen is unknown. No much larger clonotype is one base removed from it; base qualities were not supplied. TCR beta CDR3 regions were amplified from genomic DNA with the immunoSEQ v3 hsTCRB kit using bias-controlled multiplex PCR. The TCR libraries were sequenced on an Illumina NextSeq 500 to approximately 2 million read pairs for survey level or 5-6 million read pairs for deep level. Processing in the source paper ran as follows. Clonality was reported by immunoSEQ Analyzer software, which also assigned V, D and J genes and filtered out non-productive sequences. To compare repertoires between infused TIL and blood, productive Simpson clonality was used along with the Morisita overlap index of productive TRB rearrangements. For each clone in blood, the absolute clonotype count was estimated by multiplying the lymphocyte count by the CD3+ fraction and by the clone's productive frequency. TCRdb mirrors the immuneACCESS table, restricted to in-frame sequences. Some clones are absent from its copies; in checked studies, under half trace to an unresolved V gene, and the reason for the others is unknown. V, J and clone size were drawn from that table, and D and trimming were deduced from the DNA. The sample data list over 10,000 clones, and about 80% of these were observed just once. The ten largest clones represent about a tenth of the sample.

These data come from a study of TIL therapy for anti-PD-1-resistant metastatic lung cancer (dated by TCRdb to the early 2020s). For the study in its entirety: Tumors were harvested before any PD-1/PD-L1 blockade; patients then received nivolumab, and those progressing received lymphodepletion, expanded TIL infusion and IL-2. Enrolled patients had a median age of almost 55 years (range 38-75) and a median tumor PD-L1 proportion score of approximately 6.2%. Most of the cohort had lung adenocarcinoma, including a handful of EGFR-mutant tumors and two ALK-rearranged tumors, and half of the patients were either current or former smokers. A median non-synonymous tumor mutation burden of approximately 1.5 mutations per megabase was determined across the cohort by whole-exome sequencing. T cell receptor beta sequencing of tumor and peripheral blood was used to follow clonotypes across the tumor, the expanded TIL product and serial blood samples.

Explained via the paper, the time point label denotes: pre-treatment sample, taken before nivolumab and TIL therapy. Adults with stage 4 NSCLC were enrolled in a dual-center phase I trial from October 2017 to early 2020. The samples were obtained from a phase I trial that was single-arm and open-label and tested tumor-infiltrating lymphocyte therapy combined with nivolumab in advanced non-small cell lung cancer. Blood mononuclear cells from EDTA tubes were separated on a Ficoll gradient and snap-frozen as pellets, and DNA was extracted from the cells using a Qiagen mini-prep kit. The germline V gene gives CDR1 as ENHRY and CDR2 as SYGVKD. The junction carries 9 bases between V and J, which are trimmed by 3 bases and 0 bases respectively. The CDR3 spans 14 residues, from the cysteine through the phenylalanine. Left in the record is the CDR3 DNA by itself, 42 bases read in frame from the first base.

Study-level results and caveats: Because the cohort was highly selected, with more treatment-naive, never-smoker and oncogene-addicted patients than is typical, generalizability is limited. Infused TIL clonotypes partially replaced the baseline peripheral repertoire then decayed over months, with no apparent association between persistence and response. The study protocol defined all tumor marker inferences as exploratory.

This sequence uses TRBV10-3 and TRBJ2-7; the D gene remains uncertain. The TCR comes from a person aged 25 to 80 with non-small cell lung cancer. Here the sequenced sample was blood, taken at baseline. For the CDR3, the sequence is CAISEKGFSYEQYF. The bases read TGTGCCATCAGTGAAAAGGGCTTCTCCTACGAGCAGTACTTC.